This is a list of T cell receptor beta chains from one sample in a study of blood T cell repertoires in COVID-19. The assay was immunoSEQ multiplex PCR, and TCRdb's table has in-frame clones only and misses some. The table records 9,500 to 15,000 clones, 90% of them present only once. Sample: peripheral blood. Receptors were obtained from a man between 65 and 79 years old with active COVID-19. CDR3s include the opening cysteine and the closing phenylalanine or tryptophan. Each record gives: V gene, clone size, J gene, D gene, CDR3 DNA, CDR3 protein. The D gene is left open where the match is weak. Expanded clones are given a class, and other clones once, few, many or no size at all.

v_gene: TRBV7-9
abundance: few
j_gene: TRBJ1-5
d_gene: NA
CDR3nt: TGTGCCAGCAGCTTGGAGGGAGGAAGTCAGCCCCAGCATTTT
CDR3aa: CASSLEGGSQPQHF

v_gene: TRBV27
abundance: NA
j_gene: TRBJ1-1
d_gene: TRBD1
CDR3nt: TGTGCCAGCAGTTTGAGTTCCGGGACAGGGGGCACTGAAGCTTTCTTT
CDR3aa: CASSLSSGTGGTEAFF

v_gene: TRBV27
abundance: NA
j_gene: TRBJ2-7
d_gene: NA
CDR3nt: TGTGCCAGCAGTTTAAGGCAGGGACAAACGTACGAGCAGTACTTC
CDR3aa: CASSLRQGQTYEQYF

v_gene: TRBV14
abundance: NA
j_gene: TRBJ2-7
d_gene: NA
CDR3nt: TGTGCCAGCAGCGCGTTTCTATCCTACGAGCAGTACTTC
CDR3aa: CASSAFLSYEQYF

v_gene: TRBV28
abundance: NA
j_gene: TRBJ2-1
d_gene: TRBD2
CDR3nt: TGTGCCAGCAGTTTACTAGCGGGAGAGGCTACTACTGATGAGCAGTTCTTC
CDR3aa: CASSLLAGEATTDEQFF

v_gene: TRBV11-3
abundance: NA
j_gene: TRBJ2-2
d_gene: NA
CDR3nt: TGTGCCAGCAGCTTCGGTACTGGTGGGGGCGTAGCCGGGGAGCTGTTTTTT
CDR3aa: CASSFGTGGGVAGELFF

v_gene: TRBV30
abundance: NA
j_gene: TRBJ1-6
d_gene: NA
CDR3nt: TGTGCCTGGATGACAGCTTATAATTCACCCCTCCACTTT
CDR3aa: CAWMTAYNSPLHF

v_gene: TRBV5-1
abundance: NA
j_gene: TRBJ2-1
d_gene: TRBD2
CDR3nt: TGCGCCAGCAGCCTCACTGGCGGGAGGGAACTCGGGTTCTTC
CDR3aa: CASSLTGGRELGFF

v_gene: TRBV5-1
abundance: NA
j_gene: TRBJ2-6
d_gene: NA
CDR3nt: TGCGCCAGCAGCTTGGACACCTCTGGGGCCAACGTCCTGACTTTC
CDR3aa: CASSLDTSGANVLTF

v_gene: TRBV24-1
abundance: NA
j_gene: TRBJ2-1
d_gene: TRBD1
CDR3nt: TGTGCCACCAGTGACTCTGGACAGGGGGGCCTGGGTACGCAGTTCTTC
CDR3aa: CATSDSGQGGLGTQFF

v_gene: TRBV30
abundance: once
j_gene: TRBJ2-7
d_gene: TRBD2
CDR3nt: TGTGCCTGGAGTGTATTCGGCGGGAGGGCCAACGAGCAGTACTTC
CDR3aa: CAWSVFGGRANEQYF

v_gene: TRBV6-2/TRBV6-3
abundance: NA
j_gene: TRBJ2-3
d_gene: NA
CDR3nt: TGTGCCAGCAGTTCCCGCGGAGACACAGATACGCAGTATTTT
CDR3aa: CASSSRGDTDTQYF

v_gene: TRBV6-2/TRBV6-3
abundance: NA
j_gene: TRBJ1-4
d_gene: TRBD1
CDR3nt: TGTGCCAGCAGTTACCTATTACAGGGGGGGCCTACTAATGAAAAACTGTTTTTT
CDR3aa: CASSYLLQGGPTNEKLFF

v_gene: TRBV24-1
abundance: NA
j_gene: TRBJ2-3
d_gene: TRBD2
CDR3nt: TGTGCCACCAGTGATATTAGCGGGAGTGGAATAGATACGCAGTATTTT
CDR3aa: CATSDISGSGIDTQYF

v_gene: TRBV6-5
abundance: NA
j_gene: TRBJ2-1
d_gene: TRBD2
CDR3nt: TGTGCCAGCAACGGCGGGAGGTCTTCCTACAATGAGCAGTTCTTC
CDR3aa: CASNGGRSSYNEQFF

v_gene: TRBV27
abundance: NA
j_gene: TRBJ1-5
d_gene: TRBD1
CDR3nt: TGTGCCAGCGCGGACAGGGGGCCGAATCAGCCCCAGCATTTT
CDR3aa: CASADRGPNQPQHF

v_gene: TRBV7-8
abundance: NA
j_gene: TRBJ2-1
d_gene: NA
CDR3nt: TGTGCCAGCAGCTTAGCGGGTGGGGCTAGTATATCCTACAATGAGCAGTTCTTC
CDR3aa: CASSLAGGASISYNEQFF

v_gene: TRBV4-3
abundance: NA
j_gene: TRBJ1-1
d_gene: NA
CDR3nt: TGCGCCAGCAGCCAAGATCTCAGCACTGAAGCTTTCTTT
CDR3aa: CASSQDLSTEAFF

v_gene: TRBV7-8
abundance: NA
j_gene: TRBJ1-2
d_gene: NA
CDR3nt: TGTGCCAGCAGCTTAGCTTCAGATTACTATGGCTACACCTTC
CDR3aa: CASSLASDYYGYTF

v_gene: TRBV27
abundance: NA
j_gene: TRBJ2-7
d_gene: TRBD2
CDR3nt: TGTGCTTGGCCACCGGGACTAGCGGGAGGAAGAACCCACTACGAGCAGTACTTC
CDR3aa: CAWPPGLAGGRTHYEQYF

v_gene: TRBV2
abundance: NA
j_gene: TRBJ1-5
d_gene: NA
CDR3nt: TGTGCCAGCAGTGTGGAGTATAGCAATCAGCCCCAGCATTTT
CDR3aa: CASSVEYSNQPQHF

v_gene: TRBV2
abundance: NA
j_gene: TRBJ2-2
d_gene: TRBD2
CDR3nt: TGTGCCAGCGGGAGGGGAGACACCGGGGAGCTGTTTTTT
CDR3aa: CASGRGDTGELFF

v_gene: TRBV7-8
abundance: NA
j_gene: TRBJ2-7
d_gene: TRBD2
CDR3nt: TGTGCCAGCAGCCCGACTGTAGCGGGGAACTACGAGCAGTACTTC
CDR3aa: CASSPTVAGNYEQYF

v_gene: TRBV18
abundance: NA
j_gene: TRBJ2-1
d_gene: TRBD2
CDR3nt: TGTGCCAGCTCACCGCCTAGCGGGGTCAATGAGCAGTTCTTC
CDR3aa: CASSPPSGVNEQFF

v_gene: TRBV11-2
abundance: NA
j_gene: TRBJ2-7
d_gene: NA
CDR3nt: TGTGCCAGCAGCATTACGACAGGCACCCCCTACGAGCAGTACTTC
CDR3aa: CASSITTGTPYEQYF

v_gene: TRBV5-4
abundance: NA
j_gene: TRBJ1-4
d_gene: TRBD1
CDR3nt: TGTGCCAGCAGCTCCCAACCCGGGACAGGGGATGAAAAACTGTTTTTT
CDR3aa: CASSSQPGTGDEKLFF

v_gene: TRBV28
abundance: NA
j_gene: TRBJ2-7
d_gene: TRBD1
CDR3nt: TGTGCCAGCAGTTTAACAGGGGGCGCGTACGAGCAGTACTTC
CDR3aa: CASSLTGGAYEQYF

v_gene: TRBV4-1
abundance: NA
j_gene: TRBJ1-1
d_gene: NA
CDR3nt: TGCGCCAGCAGCCAAGAGCCCGGGAACACTGAAGCTTTCTTT
CDR3aa: CASSQEPGNTEAFF

v_gene: TRBV23-1
abundance: NA
j_gene: TRBJ2-1
d_gene: NA
CDR3nt: TGCGCCAGCAGCCGAGGGCGGAATGAGCAGTTCTTC
CDR3aa: CASSRGRNEQFF

v_gene: TRBV3-1/TRBV3-2
abundance: NA
j_gene: TRBJ2-2
d_gene: NA
CDR3nt: TGTGCCAGCAGCCAGACCGAGGGCGGGGAGCTGTTTTTT
CDR3aa: CASSQTEGGELFF

v_gene: TRBV9
abundance: NA
j_gene: TRBJ1-3
d_gene: NA
CDR3nt: TGTGCCAGCAGCGTAGGCGGTCTTGGACAATCTGGAAACACCATATATTTT
CDR3aa: CASSVGGLGQSGNTIYF

v_gene: TRBV5-1
abundance: NA
j_gene: TRBJ2-2
d_gene: TRBD2
CDR3nt: TGCGCCAGCAGACCAGAGGGGACTAGCGGGAGTGGATGGGACACCGGGGAGCTGTTTTTT
CDR3aa: CASRPEGTSGSGWDTGELFF

v_gene: TRBV4-1
abundance: NA
j_gene: TRBJ2-2
d_gene: TRBD2
CDR3nt: TGCGCCAGCAGCTTCCGGACTAGCGGGGGTAACACCGGGGAGCTGTTTTTT
CDR3aa: CASSFRTSGGNTGELFF

v_gene: TRBV4-3
abundance: few
j_gene: TRBJ1-1
d_gene: NA
CDR3nt: TGCGCCAGCAGCCAAGAACAGGGTTTTGCTTTCTTT
CDR3aa: CASSQEQGFAFF

v_gene: TRBV7-2
abundance: NA
j_gene: TRBJ2-1
d_gene: NA
CDR3nt: TGTGCCAGCAGCTTGGTAGACTCTCGCGGGGTTCAGTTCTTC
CDR3aa: CASSLVDSRGVQFF

v_gene: TRBV18
abundance: NA
j_gene: TRBJ2-5
d_gene: NA
CDR3nt: TGTGCCAGCTCATACCAGAGAGGCCGGGAGACCCAGTACTTC
CDR3aa: CASSYQRGRETQYF

v_gene: TRBV10-3
abundance: NA
j_gene: TRBJ2-1
d_gene: NA
CDR3nt: TGTGCCATCAGTGAGTCTTTCAGGGGCTCGGGGTACAATGAGCAGTTCTTC
CDR3aa: CAISESFRGSGYNEQFF

v_gene: TRBV7-3
abundance: NA
j_gene: TRBJ2-7
d_gene: TRBD1
CDR3nt: TGTGCCAGCAGCTTAGTAGGGGGCAGTTCCTACGAGCAGTACTTC
CDR3aa: CASSLVGGSSYEQYF

v_gene: TRBV4-1
abundance: NA
j_gene: TRBJ1-2
d_gene: TRBD1
CDR3nt: TGCGCCAGCAGCCAAGGGAACCCGGGACAGCGGTACTACTATGGCTACACCTTC
CDR3aa: CASSQGNPGQRYYYGYTF

v_gene: TRBV10-1
abundance: NA
j_gene: TRBJ1-1
d_gene: TRBD1
CDR3nt: TGCGCCAGCAACCTAGGACAGGGTGGGACTGAAGCTTTCTTT
CDR3aa: CASNLGQGGTEAFF

v_gene: TRBV5-1
abundance: NA
j_gene: TRBJ2-3
d_gene: NA
CDR3nt: TGCGCCAGCAGGCCTACCGGGGTAGGTACAGATACGCAGTATTTT
CDR3aa: CASRPTGVGTDTQYF